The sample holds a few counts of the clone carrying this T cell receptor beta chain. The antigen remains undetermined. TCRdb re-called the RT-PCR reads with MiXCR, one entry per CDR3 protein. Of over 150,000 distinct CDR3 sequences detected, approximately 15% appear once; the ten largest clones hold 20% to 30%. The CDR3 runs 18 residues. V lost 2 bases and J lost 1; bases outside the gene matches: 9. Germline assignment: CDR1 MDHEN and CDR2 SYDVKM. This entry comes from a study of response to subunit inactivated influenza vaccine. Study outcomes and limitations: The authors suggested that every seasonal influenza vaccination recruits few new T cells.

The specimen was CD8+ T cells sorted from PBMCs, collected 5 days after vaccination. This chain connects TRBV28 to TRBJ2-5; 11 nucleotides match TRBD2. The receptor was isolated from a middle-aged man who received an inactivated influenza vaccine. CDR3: CASSLTSGRGGFQETQYF. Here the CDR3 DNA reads TGTGCCAGCAGTTTAACTAGCGGGAGAGGGGGTTTCCAAGAGACCCAGTACTTC.